What follows is one T cell receptor beta chain and its context. What this receptor recognizes is not known. Base qualities are not at hand, and no much larger clone is one base apart. Per the publication, the treatment or condition label means: in vitro stimulation with specific CMV peptide epitopes to enrich CMV-specific T cells. These data originate in a study of T cell repertoires in cytomegalovirus infection (dated by TCRdb to between 2018 and 2021). Study-level background: Recently identified HLA-C-restricted CMV epitopes, whose presentation resists viral immunomodulation, were targeted by peptide stimulations together with well-studied HLA-B-restricted epitopes. Because public TCR beta signatures pointed to carriage of CMV infection together with the matching HLA type, the HLA type of each donor mattered for the analysis. The paper's findings and limits, for the study overall: In both this cohort and an independent cohort of under 450 donors, the cumulative frequency of public TCR beta family members distinguished carriers of CMV infection plus the relevant HLA type. The ex vivo response was dominated by HLA-C-restricted CMV-specific TCR beta clonotypes, which also provided the single most frequent clonotype in two of eight donors.

The CDR3 numbers 11 residues from cysteine through phenylalanine. Only the CDR3 part of the read is kept: 33 bases, read in frame from the first base. V is clipped by 8 bases and J by 9 bases, and the sequence between their germline boundaries is 11 bases long. The data were produced on an Illumina HiSeq 1500. The public reads were reanalyzed by TCRdb: fastp trimming at Q25, MiXCR alignment, in-frame beta chains only. Duplicate CDR3 protein sequences are folded into a single record with the most common DNA and genes. Here the sample has some 700,000 distinct CDR3 sequences; 33% occur a single time. About 20% of the sample is taken by the ten largest.

This chain joins TRBV12-3 or TRBV12-4 to TRBJ2-1; TRBD1 is possibly the D segment (6 matching bases). The sequences come from cultured PBMCs, collected from culture after CMV antigen stimulation. The TCR sequence derives from a human donor in good health (CMV status not recorded). Some clones in this sample may be carry-over from other donors' samples. Read as DNA, the sequence is TGTGCCAGCCAGGTCAGGGGTGAGCAGTTCTTC. This codes for CASQVRGEQFF.